The entry below gives a single T cell receptor beta chain sequence along with its context. This entry belongs to a study of blood T cell repertoires in COVID-19. Study details: Collection of acute and convalescent COVID-19 samples took place in the United States, Italy and Spain. PBMCs, B-cell-depleted T cells, or T cells were the source of the cDNA or gDNA that made up the material.

Authors' processing steps: By means of reference gene primer amplification, nucleated cell counts were estimated. Generated by immunoSEQ multiplex PCR, the TCRdb table keeps only in-frame clones and is missing some. For V, J and clone size, that table is used; D and trimming come from the DNA. The data contain about 170,000 clones, about 91% of them seen just once; the ten biggest clones take up around 1.4%. Trimming stripped 10 bases from V and 8 bases from J, with 15 bases between. CDR1 ENHRY and CDR2 SYGVKD come from the germline V gene. This CDR3 contains 12 residues. Specimen: peripheral blood. V is TRBV10-3 and J is TRBJ2-1; D may be TRBD1 (5 bases). The TCR was taken from a woman aged 45-59 years with acute or convalescent COVID-19. The CDR3 DNA sequence: TGTGCCACCGTCCATCAGGGCGATGAGCAGTTCTTC. Its protein is CATVHQGDEQFF.